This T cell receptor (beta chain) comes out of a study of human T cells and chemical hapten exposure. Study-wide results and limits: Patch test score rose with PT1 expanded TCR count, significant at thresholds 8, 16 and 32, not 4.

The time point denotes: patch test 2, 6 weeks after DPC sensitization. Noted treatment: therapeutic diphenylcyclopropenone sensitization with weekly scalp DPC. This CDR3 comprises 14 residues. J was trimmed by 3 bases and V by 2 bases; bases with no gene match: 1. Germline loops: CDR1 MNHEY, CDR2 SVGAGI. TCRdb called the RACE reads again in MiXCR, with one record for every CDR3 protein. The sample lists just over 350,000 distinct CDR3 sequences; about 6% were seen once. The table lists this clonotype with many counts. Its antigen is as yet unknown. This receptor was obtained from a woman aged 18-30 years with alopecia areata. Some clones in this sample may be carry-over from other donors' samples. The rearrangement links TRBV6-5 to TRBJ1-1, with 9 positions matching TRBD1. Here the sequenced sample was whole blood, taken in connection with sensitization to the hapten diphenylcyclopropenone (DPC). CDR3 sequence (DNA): TGTGCCAGCAGTTACCGACAGGGGGACACTGAAGCTTTCTTT. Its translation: CASSYRQGDTEAFF.